Sequencing of this TCR beta chain was carried out in a study of technical replicates of blood from several donors. Assay: immunoSEQ multiplex PCR; the TCRdb copy retains only in-frame clones and omits some. The table includes 14,000 or so clones, roughly 88% detected once. The CDR3 runs to 13 residues. Trimming left V 10 bases short and J 4 bases short, with 16 bases between. Germline V gene sequence: CDR1 LNHDA, CDR2 SQIVND (reference sequence). The receptor's source is a human donor in good health. The chain has TRBV19 and TRBJ1-2; D is unclear. The sample comprised PBMCs. The CDR3 here is CATENTDTYGYTF. The CDR3, as DNA: TGTGCCACAGAGAATACCGACACCTATGGCTACACCTTC. Full variable domain (missing parts from reference TRBV19 and TRBJ1-2): DGGITQSPKYLFRKEGQNVTLSCEQNLNHDAMYWYRQDPGQGLRLIYYSQIVNDFQKGDIAEGYSVSREKKESFPLTVTSAQKNPTAFYLCATENTDTYGYTFGSGTRLTVV.